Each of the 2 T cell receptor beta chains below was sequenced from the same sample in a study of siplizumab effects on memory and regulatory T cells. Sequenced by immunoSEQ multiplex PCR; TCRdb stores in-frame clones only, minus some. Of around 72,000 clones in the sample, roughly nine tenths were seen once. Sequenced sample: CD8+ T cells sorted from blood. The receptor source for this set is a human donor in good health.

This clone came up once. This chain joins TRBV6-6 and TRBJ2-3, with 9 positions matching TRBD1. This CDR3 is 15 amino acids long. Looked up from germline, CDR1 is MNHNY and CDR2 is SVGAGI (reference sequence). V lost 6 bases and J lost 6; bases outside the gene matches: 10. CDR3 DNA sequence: TGTGCCAGCAGCCGACAGGGGGTCTTTACGGATACGCAGTATTTT. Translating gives CASSRQGVFTDTQYF.

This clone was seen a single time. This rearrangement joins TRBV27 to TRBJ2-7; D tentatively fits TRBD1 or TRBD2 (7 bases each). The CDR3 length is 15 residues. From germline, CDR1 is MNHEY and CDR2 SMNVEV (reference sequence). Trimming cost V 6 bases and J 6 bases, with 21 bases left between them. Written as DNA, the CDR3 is TGTGCCAGCAGCTACCAACGGGGAGGGGGCCGCGAGCAGTACTTC. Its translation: CASSYQRGGGREQYF.